The rows below give T cell receptor delta chains drawn from one sample of a study of human gamma delta and Vdelta1 T cells. TCRdb reanalysed the PCR reads with CATT. The repertoire has some 13,000 delta-chain clones, about half of them found once; the top ten carry more than 1.3%. These receptors have no known antigen. Sequencing input: Vdelta1 gamma-delta T cells from blood grown in culture (DOT cells). These receptors came from a human donor in good health. Each CDR3 is given with its conserved first and last residue. D genes are given only for firm matches. Size values are once, few and many counts, or a class for expanded clones, and some rows have none.

TRDD3 NA TRDJ4 TRDV1 18 TGTGCTCTTGGGGAATGGAAGGTACTGGGGGACTTCGCCAGACCCCTGATCTTT CALGEWKVLGDFARPLIF
NA NA TRDJ1 TRDV1 23 TGTGCTCTTGGGGAACCTACGATCCTACGACGGTGGGGGAATGTTAAGTCCACCGATAAACTCATCTTT CALGEPTILRRWGNVKSTDKLIF
NA NA TRDJ1 TRDV1 23 TGTGCTCTTGGGGAATCCTTCCTACTAGGGGGGATACCCCAAGGTCCGTACACCGATAAACTCATCTTT CALGESFLLGGIPQGPYTDKLIF
NA NA TRDJ4 TRDV1 21 TGTGCTCTTGGGGAATTACTATACCTACGAGGGGACGGACGGCTAATAAGACCCCTGATCTTT CALGELLYLRGDGRLIRPLIF
NA NA TRDJ1 TRDV1 21 TGTGCTCTTGGGGAACTCCTCCCGGGCCCACCCCAATCTAAGTACACCGATAAACTCATCTTT CALGELLPGPPQSKYTDKLIF
TRDD3 few TRDJ1 TRDV1 19 TGTGCTCTTGGGGAAAATGTACTGGGGGATAGAGGACTCACCGATAAACTCATCTTT CALGENVLGDRGLTDKLIF
TRDD3 few TRDJ1 TRDV1 19 TGTGCTCTTGGGCCACCCTACGAGGGGTGGGGGACGTACACCGATAAACTCATCTTT CALGPPYEGWGTYTDKLIF
TRDD3 NA TRDJ1 TRDV1 22 TGTGCTCTTGGGGAGTGCATTCCCGTACTGGGGGATAGGACAGAGTACACCGATAAACTCATCTTT CALGECIPVLGDRTEYTDKLIF
NA NA TRDJ1 TRDV1 15 TGTGCTCTTGGGGACCCCACCGAGTACACCGATAAACTCATCTTT CALGDPTEYTDKLIF
NA NA TRDJ1 TRDV1 24 TGTGCTCTTGGGGAACGTTCTTCCTCATTGATCTTTTTGGGGGAACACACCTACACCGATAAACTCATCTTT CALGERSSSLIFLGEHTYTDKLIF
TRDD3 NA TRDJ2 TRDV1 22 TGTGCTCTTGGGGAACTGAAGGACGGGACTGGGGGGTCGAAAAGTTTGACAGCACAACTCTTCTTT CALGELKDGTGGSKSLTAQLFF
NA NA TRDJ1 TRDV1 21 TGTGCTCTTGGGGCCTTACCTTCCTACTGTAGGGGGGATAAGGATAGTTATAAACTCATCTTT CALGALPSYCRGDKDSYKLIF
NA NA TRDJ1 TRDV1 17 TGTGCTCTTGGGGAACTGGGGGTCCCATTGTACACCGATAAACTCATCTTT CALGELGVPLYTDKLIF
TRDD3 few TRDJ1 TRDV1 32 TGTGCTCTTGGGGAACTAGTCTGCCCCCAAAGGGAGTATTATCTGGGGGATATTTGGTCTCCTGGGGACCCCTTCTACACCGATAAACTCATCTTT CALGELVCPQREYYLGDIWSPGDPFYTDKLIF
TRDD3 NA TRDJ1 TRDV1 23 TGTGCTCTTGGGAAACAGTCTGCGAGAGGACAACTCTGGGGGATTGCTACCACCGATAAACCCATCTTT CALGKQSARGQLWGIATTDKPIF
NA NA TRDJ1 TRDV1 24 TGTGCTCTTGGGATAACAAGCGGATATTCCTACTCTCAACGTACTGGGTTGTACACCGATAAACTCATCTTT CALGITSGYSYSQRTGLYTDKLIF
NA NA TRDJ1 TRDV1 16 TGTGCTCTTGGGGAGGCATCCGGGTCTTACACCGATAAACTCATCTTT CALGEASGSYTDKLIF
NA medium-sized TRDJ1 TRDV1 17 TGTGCTCTTGGGAAGTTTGGACCTGACTGGGAAACCGATAAACTCATCTTT CALGKFGPDWETDKLIF
TRDD3 NA TRDJ1 TRDV1 21 TGTGCTCTTGGGACCCCTGGAGGTCCTACTAGGGGATACGCCTACACCGACAAACTCATCTTT CALGTPGGPTRGYAYTDKLIF
NA few TRDJ1 TRDV1 19 TGTGCTCTTGGGGAATTAAAAGTCATATGGATAAGGACCCCCGATAAACTCATCTTT CALGELKVIWIRTPDKLIF
TRDD3 NA TRDJ1 TRDV1 22 TGTGCTCTTGGGGAACTAACGAGAACTCGTACTGGGGGATACGTGTACACCGATAAACTCATCTTT CALGELTRTRTGGYVYTDKLIF
NA NA TRDJ1 TRDV2 19 TGTGCCTGTGACACCCCCGGACCCTCTACTCCGAGATACACCGATAAACTCATCTTT CACDTPGPSTPRYTDKLIF
TRDD3 NA TRDJ1 TRDV1 26 TGTGCTCTTGGGGAATCGTATTACCGAGTGAGGACTACTGGGGGATACCCGGAAGAGTACACCGATAAACTCATCTTT CALGESYYRVRTTGGYPEEYTDKLIF
NA NA TRDJ1 TRDV1 20 TGTGCTCTTGGAGTTTACGCGAACCTTGGGGGGACCCTTAACACCGATAAACTCATCTTT CALGVYANLGGTLNTDKLIF
TRDD3 few TRDJ1 TRDV1 20 TGTGCTCTTGGGGACACCCGTTCCAATACTGGGGACCCGTACACCGATAAACTCATCTTT CALGDTRSNTGDPYTDKLIF
TRDD3 NA TRDJ1 TRDV2 22 TGTGCCTGTGACACCTATCTGGAGGGGACTACATACTGGGGCGTCAACACCGATAAACTCATCTTT CACDTYLEGTTYWGVNTDKLIF
TRDD3 NA TRDJ1 TRDV1 22 TGTGCTCTTGGGGAATGGTCCCCCTCCTACGGGGATACCCTTAAGTGGACCGATAAACTCATCTTT CALGEWSPSYGDTLKWTDKLIF
NA few TRDJ1 TRDV1 25 TGTGCTCTTGGGGCGTTCCTACGTCCCGTAGAGGGGGATAGCGCTTGGAGGAGTGTCACCGATAAACTCATCTTT CALGAFLRPVEGDSAWRSVTDKLIF
NA few TRDJ4 TRDV1 25 TGTGCTCTTGGGGAATGTGGGTCCTACCGGTCATTTGAGTACCCGGCGGTGAGACCAGGAGGACCCCTGATCTTT CALGECGSYRSFEYPAVRPGGPLIF
NA NA TRDJ1 TRDV1 18 TGTGCTCTTGGGGAACTATGGAGGGTCCCCCAACGGTCCGATAAACTCATCTTT CALGELWRVPQRSDKLIF
NA NA TRDJ1 TRDV1 17 TGTGCTCTTGGGGAACTGTCGCCGGCTGGCTACACCGATAAACTCATCTTT CALGELSPAGYTDKLIF
TRDD3 NA TRDJ1 TRDV1 22 TGTGCTCTTGGGGAACTCGGGGACCCTTCCTTCCGTACTGGGGGATACCCTGATAAACTCATCTTT CALGELGDPSFRTGGYPDKLIF